This note documents a single TCR beta chain sequence. The antigen remains unidentified. This entry belongs to a study of molecular identifiers for immune sequencing clone quantification. Overall study results and limits: Barcode-sharing identical TCR molecules could underestimate highly expanded clone sizes. The study found clones above 20 RNA copies held over 98% of effector molecules and under 1% in naive cells.

Previously described methods with listed TCR primers produced the bulk TCR libraries. MiXCR was run by TCRdb on the PCR reads, yielding one entry per CDR3 protein. The sample has approximately 550,000 distinct CDR3 sequences; around 25% are singletons. Libraries used roughly 17,000 to 1,000,000 sorted naive CD8 T cells and 10%, 30% or 50% RNA input. V lost 7 bases and J 2 bases, leaving 14 bases between the germline ends. Germline lookup yields CDR1 KGHDR and CDR2 SFDVKD. This CDR3 region has 14 residues. The sequenced sample consisted of naive CD8+ T cells from blood, with Jurkat cell RNA spiked in. Indicated subset: FACS-sorted CD8+CD4-CCR7+CD45RA+ naive T cells. The receptor's source is a human donor in good health. Some libraries in this study had Jurkat cell RNA spiked in. The chain couples TRBV24-1 to TRBJ2-7; possibly TRBD2 for D (6 bases). CDR3 residues: CATRASGRTYEQYF. DNA for the CDR3: TGTGCCACCAGGGCCAGCGGGCGAACCTACGAGCAGTACTTC.